This T cell receptor (beta chain) was sequenced for a study of blood T cells in healthy people across ages. Study-wide points: The percentage of naive T cells correlated strongly with TCR beta diversity. Across the age range, TCR beta diversity per million T cells fell in a roughly linear way.

With a J-beta primer mix and a sample-barcoded 5' primer, a second PCR ran about 7 to 12 cycles. With 12 random nucleotides, a template-switch adaptor tagged each individual cDNA molecule. TCRdb used MiXCR to reprocess the 5' RACE reads, holding one entry per CDR3 protein. Here the sample spans 700,000 to 950,000 distinct CDR3 sequences, 58% being singletons. Remarks on this clonotype: Its antigen is still unknown.

Healthy individuals of Caucasian origin from Russia, aged roughly 6 to 95, served as donors. The sequencing sample was made of blood. The clonotype originates from a man aged 25-45 years in good health.

The CDR3, as DNA: TGTGCCAGCAATTCACTAGCGGGAGGGCGTGAGTTCTTC. Translating it yields CASNSLAGGREFF. The genes are TRBV6-1 and TRBJ2-1; 13 bases are shared with TRBD2. V lost 7 bases and J lost 14; bases outside the gene matches: 8. This CDR3 is built from 13 residues. Germline values: CDR1 MNHNS, CDR2 SASEGT.